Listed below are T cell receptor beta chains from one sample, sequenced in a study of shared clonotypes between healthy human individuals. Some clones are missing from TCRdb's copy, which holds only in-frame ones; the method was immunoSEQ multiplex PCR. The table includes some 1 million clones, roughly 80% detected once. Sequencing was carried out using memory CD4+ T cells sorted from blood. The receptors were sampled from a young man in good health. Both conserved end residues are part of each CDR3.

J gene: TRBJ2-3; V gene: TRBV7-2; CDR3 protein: CASSSTSGAGTQYF
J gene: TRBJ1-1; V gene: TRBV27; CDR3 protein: CASSATIGSTEAFF
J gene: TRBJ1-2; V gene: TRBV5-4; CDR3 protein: CASSLSTTGAIYGYTF
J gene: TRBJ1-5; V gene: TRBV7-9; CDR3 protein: CASSLVGTLSNQPQHF
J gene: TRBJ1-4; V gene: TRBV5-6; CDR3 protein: CASSLDRLREKLFF
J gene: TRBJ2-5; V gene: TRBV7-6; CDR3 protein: CASSAGIETQYF
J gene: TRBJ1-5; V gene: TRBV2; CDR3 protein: CASSDRGTPNQPQHF
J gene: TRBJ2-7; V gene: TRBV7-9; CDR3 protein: CASSPRDSHYEQYF
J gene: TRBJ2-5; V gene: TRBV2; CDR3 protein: CASSPSVRGETQYF
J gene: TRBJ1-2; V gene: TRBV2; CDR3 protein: CASHTPWTDYGYTF
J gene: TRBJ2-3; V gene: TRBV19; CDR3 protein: CASSAGTQRTDTQYF
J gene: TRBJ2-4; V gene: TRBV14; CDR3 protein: CASSQDLLGQGVAGIQYF
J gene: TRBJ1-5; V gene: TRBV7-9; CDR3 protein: CASSVTGGRSNQPQHF
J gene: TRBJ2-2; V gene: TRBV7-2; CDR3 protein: CASSLEQVRELFF
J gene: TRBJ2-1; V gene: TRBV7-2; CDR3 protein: CASSFDSYPYNEQFF
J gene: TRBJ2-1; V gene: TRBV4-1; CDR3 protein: CASSQVAGATDEQFF
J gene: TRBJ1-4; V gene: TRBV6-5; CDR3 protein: CASSYTTGVDEKLFF
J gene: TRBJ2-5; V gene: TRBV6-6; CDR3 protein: CASSSQREETQYF
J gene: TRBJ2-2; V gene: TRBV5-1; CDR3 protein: CASSWHTGELFF
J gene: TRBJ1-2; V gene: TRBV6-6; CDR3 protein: CASSYGQGGDYGYTF
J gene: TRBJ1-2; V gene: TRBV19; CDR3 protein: CASRGLLGYGYTF
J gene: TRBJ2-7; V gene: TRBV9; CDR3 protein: CASSVGGNEQYF
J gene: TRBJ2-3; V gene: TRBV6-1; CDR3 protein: CATKRQGALTDTQYF
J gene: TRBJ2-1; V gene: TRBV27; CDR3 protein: CASRSGLGSYNEQFF
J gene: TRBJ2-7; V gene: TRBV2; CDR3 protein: CASSELGTYEQYF
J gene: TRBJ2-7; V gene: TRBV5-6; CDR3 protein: CASSLDGHGGQVYEQYF
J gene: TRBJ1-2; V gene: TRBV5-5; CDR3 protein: CASSLSIQLNGYTF
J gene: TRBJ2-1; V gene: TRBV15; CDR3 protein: CATSTRGLAAFNEQFF
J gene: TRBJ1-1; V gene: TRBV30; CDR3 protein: CAWRRGRDTEAFF
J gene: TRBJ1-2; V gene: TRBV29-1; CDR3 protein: CSVGSGSYGYTF
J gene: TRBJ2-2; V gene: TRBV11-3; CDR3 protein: CASQAASANTGELFF
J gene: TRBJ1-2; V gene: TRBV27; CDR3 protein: CASSLSSGIGGYTF
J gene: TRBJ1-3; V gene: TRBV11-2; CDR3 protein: CASSLPGSRDTIYF
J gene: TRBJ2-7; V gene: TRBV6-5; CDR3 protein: CASTRGRTYEQYF
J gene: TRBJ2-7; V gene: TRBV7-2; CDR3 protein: CASSEGLGTSGRAYEQYF
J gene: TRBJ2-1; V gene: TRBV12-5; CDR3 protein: CASGLDKNNEQFF
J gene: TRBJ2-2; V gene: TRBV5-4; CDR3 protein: CASREKGVNTGELFF
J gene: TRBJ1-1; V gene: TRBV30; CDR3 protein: CAWSVGGPRGQRNTEAFF
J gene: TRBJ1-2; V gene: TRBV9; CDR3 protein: CASSEPQLGQTDYGYTF
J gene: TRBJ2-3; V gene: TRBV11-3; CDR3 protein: CASSLGLRERGTDTQYF
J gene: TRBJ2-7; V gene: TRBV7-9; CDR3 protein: CASSSQDRGTYEQYF
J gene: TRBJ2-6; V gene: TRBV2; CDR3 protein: CASRASGANVLTF
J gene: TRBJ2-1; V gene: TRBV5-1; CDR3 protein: CASSLRLAGAGEQFF
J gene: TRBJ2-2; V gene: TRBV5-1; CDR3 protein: CASSFDRAGTGELFF
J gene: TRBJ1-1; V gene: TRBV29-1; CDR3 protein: CSVGGWGRTEAFF
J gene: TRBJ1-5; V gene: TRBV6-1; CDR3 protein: CASSALTGGDQPQHF
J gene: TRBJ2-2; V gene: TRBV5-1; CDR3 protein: CASKDRDNTGELFF
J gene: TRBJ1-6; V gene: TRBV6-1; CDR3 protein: CASSEAGGSLHF
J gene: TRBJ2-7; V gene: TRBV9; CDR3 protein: CASSPETGPVGEQYF
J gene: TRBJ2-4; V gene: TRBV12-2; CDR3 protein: CASRLIAGVAKNIQYF